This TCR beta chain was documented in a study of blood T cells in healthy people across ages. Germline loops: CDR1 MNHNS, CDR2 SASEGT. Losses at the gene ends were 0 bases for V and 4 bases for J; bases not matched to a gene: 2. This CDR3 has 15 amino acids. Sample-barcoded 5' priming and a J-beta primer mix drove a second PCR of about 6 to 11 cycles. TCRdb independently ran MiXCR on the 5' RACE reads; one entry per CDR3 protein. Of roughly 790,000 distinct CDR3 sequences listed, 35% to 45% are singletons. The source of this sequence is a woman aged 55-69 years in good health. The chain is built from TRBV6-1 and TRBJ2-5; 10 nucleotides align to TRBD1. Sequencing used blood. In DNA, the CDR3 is TGTGCCAGCAGTGAAGCCCGGACAGGGGGAGAGACCCAGTACTTC. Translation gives CASSEARTGGETQYF.